Here is one T cell receptor (beta chain) with its context. Some clones are missing from TCRdb's copy, which holds only in-frame ones; the method was immunoSEQ multiplex PCR. The data show 250,000 or so clones, with roughly 90% seen just once and 2.7% held by the top ten. This specimen belongs to a study of blood T cell repertoires in COVID-19. CDR1 is KGHSH, CDR2 LQKENI, per germline. The CDR3 is 13 amino acids. V gave up 3 bases and J gave up 6 bases; unmatched junction bases: 1. This rearrangement joins TRBV18 to TRBJ1-5, with 8 positions matching TRBD1. The source of this sequence is a woman aged 60-70 years with acute or convalescent COVID-19. Sequencing was performed on peripheral blood. CDR3 loop: CASSPGQGQPQHF. The DNA of the CDR3 is TGTGCCAGCTCACCCGGACAGGGTCAGCCCCAGCATTTT.